These 5 T cell receptor beta chains share one sample of origin, sequenced in a study of blood T cell repertoires in COVID-19. The method was immunoSEQ multiplex PCR; TCRdb's version includes in-frame clones alone and lacks a portion of them. The sample includes tens of thousands of clones, about four fifths of them seen just once. The sequencing input was peripheral blood. Source of these receptors: a man at least 80 years old with COVID-19, enrolled during active disease.

The V gene is TRBV2, the J gene TRBJ1-5; D might be TRBD1 (5 bases). Germline-derived CDR1 and CDR2 are SNHLY and FYNNEI. V shed 9 bases and J shed 0 bases, with 9 bases lying between them. The CDR3 spans 13 residues. The CDR3 protein is CARSGGSNQPQHF. CDR3 in DNA: TGTGCCAGGTCGGGGGGTAGCAATCAGCCCCAGCATTTT. Full variable domain (remainder filled in from reference TRBV2 and TRBJ1-5): EPEVTQTPSHQVTQMGQEVILRCVPISNHLYFYWYRQILGQKVEFLVSFYNNEISEKSEIFDDQFSVERPDGSNFTLKIRSTKLEDSAMYFCARSGGSNQPQHFGDGTRLSIL.

The chain recombines TRBV7-2 with TRBJ2-5; 8 bases line up with TRBD1. Germline-derived CDR1 and CDR2 are SGHTA and FQGNSA. The CDR3 totals 15 residues. V lost 5 bases to trimming and J lost 0 bases; unmatched junction nucleotides: 5. CDR3 sequence (DNA): TGTGCCAGCAGCCCGGGACAGGTGTACCAAGAGACCCAGTACTTC. This codes for CASSPGQVYQETQYF.

The rearrangement links TRBV5-8 to TRBJ2-1; the D is unclear. The CDR3 is 14 residues long. Germline lookup yields CDR1 SGHTS and CDR2 YDEGEE. V lost 0 bases to trimming and J lost 6 bases, with 10 bases between them. CDR3 protein: CASSLAPVPNEQFF. The CDR3 nucleotides read TGTGCCAGCAGCTTGGCCCCGGTTCCCAATGAGCAGTTCTTC.

This chain uses TRBV4-2 with TRBJ2-5; 11 bases fit TRBD2. CDR3 length: 16 residues. J lost 2 bases, V lost 1 base, and 3 bases had no gene match. The germline gives CDR1 LGHNA, CDR2 YNFKEQ. The CDR3, as DNA: TGTGCCAGCAGCCAAGGCCGACTAGCGGGACAAGAGACCCAGTACTTC. It encodes CASSQGRLAGQETQYF.

The J gene is TRBJ2-4, the V gene TRBV19, with 8 bases matching TRBD1. CDR3 size: 14 residues. The ends lost 4 bases at V and 5 bases at J; junction bases unmatched: 4. The germline V gene has CDR1 LNHDA and CDR2 SQIVND (reference sequence). The CDR3 coding sequence is TGTGCCAGTAGTACCCAGGGGGCCCAAAACATTCAGTACTTC. Translating gives CASSTQGAQNIQYF.